The entry below gives a single T cell receptor beta chain sequence along with its context. The source of the sample is a study of blood T cell repertoires in COVID-19. Per the original data handling: Reference gene primer amplification gave nucleated cell count estimates. The repertoire was sequenced with immunoSEQ multiplex PCR; TCRdb's copy has only in-frame clones and lacks some. V, J and clone size are those of that table, while D and trimming were read from the DNA. Of under 80,000 clones in the sample, 65% to 85% are singletons; the top ten hold roughly 4.8%. The germline gives CDR1 DFQATT, CDR2 SNEGSKA (reference sequence). The CDR3 covers 16 residues. The ends were cut back, 3 bases at V and 2 bases at J, with 20 bases in the middle.

This chain uses TRBV20-1 with TRBJ2-7, with D possibly TRBD1 on 6 matching bases. Sequencing was done on a sample of peripheral blood. The sequence was obtained from a woman of 80 years or more with active or convalescent COVID-19. The DNA of the CDR3 is TGCAGTGCTAGTGATGGGACACTCCGCAGCCCCTACGAGCAGTACTTC. Protein: CSASDGTLRSPYEQYF.